This passage covers 20 T cell receptor beta chains from one sample sequenced in a study of blood T cell repertoires in COVID-19. TCRdb keeps only in-frame clones here, not all; method: immunoSEQ multiplex PCR. In the table there are around 95,000 clones, more than 65% of which are singletons. The sequenced sample consisted of peripheral blood. The receptors come from a woman aged 70-85 years with acute or convalescent COVID-19.

V gene TRBV2 combines with J gene TRBJ2-5, with 10 bases identical to TRBD2. V was pared by 1 base and J by 5 bases, with 7 bases of the junction left unmatched. Germline V gene sequence: CDR1 SNHLY, CDR2 FYNNEI. The CDR3 sequence is 16 residues long. As DNA, the CDR3 is TGTGCCAGCAGTGAAGGGCCGGGACTAGCGACGGAGACCCAGTACTTC. Its protein is CASSEGPGLATETQYF.

The CDR3 DNA reads as TGTGCCACCAGCAGGGAGGTAAATCAGCCCCAGCATTTT. This codes for CATSREVNQPQHF. The gene calls are TRBV15 and TRBJ1-5, with D hard to call. V lost 3 bases, J lost 4 bases, and 7 bases lay in between. CDR1 is LNHNV, CDR2 YYDKDF, per germline (reference sequence). This CDR3 has 13 residues.

The chain carries TRBV13 and TRBJ2-1; 12 bases agree with TRBD2. The CDR3 sequence is 19 residues long. Per germline, CDR1 PRHDT and CDR2 FYEKMQ (reference sequence). V dropped 5 bases and J dropped 1; count of bases not matched to a gene: 12. This CDR3 is CASSRKLAGGLFSYNEQFF. CDR3 coding DNA: TGTGCCAGCAGCCGCAAACTAGCGGGGGGCCTGTTTTCCTACAATGAGCAGTTCTTC.

CDR3 nucleotides: TGTGCCAGCAGTACTACCGGGACAGCCTACTATGGCTACACCTTC. Protein product: CASSTTGTAYYGYTF. The chain employs TRBV6-2 or TRBV6-3 and TRBJ1-2; 7 bases are a match to TRBD1. Trimming cost V 5 bases and J 3 bases; bases outside gene matches: 9. This CDR3 is 15 amino acids long. The germline V gene encodes CDR1 MNHEY and CDR2 SVGEGT.

This clone was observed a handful of times. The rearrangement joins TRBV7-2 to TRBJ1-1; D remains unclear. Germline lookup yields CDR1 SGHTA and CDR2 FQGNSA. V was cut by 1 base and J by 3 bases, with 6 bases left in between. The CDR3 has 13 amino acids. The CDR3 region has the DNA TGTGCCAGCAGCTTAGAAATCTACACTGAAGCTTTCTTT. Protein product: CASSLEIYTEAFF.

The chain carries TRBV6-5 and TRBJ1-2; the D gene is possibly TRBD1 (5 bases). From germline, CDR1 is MNHEY and CDR2 SVGAGI. V lost 5 bases, J lost 5 bases, and 18 bases lay in between. The CDR3 sequence is 15 residues long. CDR3: CASSPSRGSSYGYTF. Here the CDR3 DNA reads TGTGCCAGCAGTCCGTCCCGGGGGTCGTCGTATGGCTACACCTTC.

J is TRBJ2-7 and V is TRBV3-1 (or the pseudogene TRBV3-2); TRBD1 agrees at 7 bases. CDR3 size: 17 residues. After removal of 0 bases from V and 1 base from J, the junction contained 9 bases not matched to a gene. CDR1 is LGHDT and CDR2 is YNNKEL in the germline V gene (reference sequence). The CDR3 DNA is TGTGCCAGCAGCCAAGATCTGGAAAGGGGGCGATCCTACGAGCAGTACTTC. As protein: CASSQDLERGRSYEQYF.

The chain employs TRBV5-6 and TRBJ2-1, with 8 nucleotides matching TRBD1. V shed 4 bases, J shed 4 bases, and the junction held 4 bases outside the gene matches. CDR1 is SGHDT and CDR2 is YYEEEE in the germline V gene. The CDR3 totals 14 residues. The CDR3 loop reads CASSRGQGYNEQFF. CDR3 DNA: TGTGCCAGCAGCCGCGGACAGGGTTACAATGAGCAGTTCTTC.

The chain uses TRBV28 and TRBJ1-3, with 11 bases matching TRBD1. The CDR3 runs 15 residues. Trimming took 5 bases from V and 3 from J; bases not matched to a gene: 3. The germline gives CDR1 MDHEN, CDR2 SYDVKM. As DNA, the CDR3 is TGTGCCAGCAGTGGACAGGGGGCCTTTGGAAACACCATATATTTT. This codes for CASSGQGAFGNTIYF.

This chain links TRBV9 with TRBJ2-1, with TRBD1 matching 8 bases. This CDR3 has 17 amino acids. V lost 4 bases, J lost 5 bases, and 14 bases stayed unmatched. Germline CDR1 reads SGDLS; CDR2 reads YYNGEE. In nucleotides, the CDR3 is TGTGCCAGCAGCCCACGACAGGGGATGGGGGTCAACAATGAGCAGTTCTTC. It is translated as CASSPRQGMGVNNEQFF.

The chain recombines TRBV5-4 with TRBJ1-5, with D unresolved. The CDR3 has 14 amino acids. From germline, CDR1 is SGHNT and CDR2 YYREEE (reference sequence). V gave up 0 bases and J gave up 0 bases, with 4 bases separating them. The CDR3 nucleotides read TGTGCCAGCAGCTTGGACATTAGCAATCAGCCCCAGCATTTT. This gives the protein CASSLDISNQPQHF.

This chain links TRBV6-1 with TRBJ1-2; a weak D match, TRBD1 (5 bases). V lost 0 bases, J lost 3 bases, and 8 bases lay in between. Germline V CDR1 and CDR2: MNHNS, SASEGT. This CDR3 region has 14 residues. CDR3 coding DNA: TGTGCCAGCAGTGAAGCCAGGGTTGACTATGGCTACACCTTC. Protein product: CASSEARVDYGYTF.

The V and J genes are TRBV6-5 and TRBJ1-1; TRBD1 might be the D (6 bases). Trimming left V 7 bases short and J 8 bases short, with 17 bases between. Per germline, CDR1 MNHEY and CDR2 SVGAGI. CDR3 length: 13 amino acids. The CDR3 region is CASTRGAGGEAFF. The CDR3 nucleotides are TGTGCCAGCACTCGTGGGGCGGGGGGCGAAGCTTTCTTT.

The CDR3 DNA sequence: TGTGCCAGCAGACTACAGGGAAATCAGCCCCAGCATTTT. Translated: CASRLQGNQPQHF. This chain joins TRBV27 and TRBJ1-5; TRBD1 is a possible D gene (6 bases). This CDR3 contains 13 residues. Germline lookup yields CDR1 MNHEY and CDR2 SMNVEV (reference sequence). V gave up 6 bases and J gave up 4 bases, with 10 bases separating them.

The chain carries TRBV10-3 and TRBJ2-5; D gene uncertain. Trimming shortened V by 2 bases and J by 1 base, and 20 bases separated the two germline ends. The CDR3 contains 18 residues. CDR1 and CDR2 (germline): ENHRY, SYGVKD. This CDR3 reads CAISEPDSSRIFQETQYF. The CDR3 coding sequence is TGTGCCATCAGTGAGCCAGATTCAAGCAGGATCTTCCAAGAGACCCAGTACTTC.

The chain uses TRBV29-1 and TRBJ2-1; D may be TRBD2 (5 bases). Trimming shortened V by 1 base and J by 9 bases, and 13 bases separated the two germline ends. Germline V gene sequence: CDR1 SQVTM, CDR2 ANQGSEA. The CDR3 runs 13 residues. The CDR3 DNA is TGCAGCGTTGAAGCCATCCGGGCGGGTGAGCAGTTCTTC. Its translation: CSVEAIRAGEQFF.

The chain is built from TRBV6-5 and TRBJ1-6; unclear D gene. The CDR3 has 15 residues. Germline lookup yields CDR1 MNHEY and CDR2 SVGAGI. V lost 4 bases and J 0 bases, leaving 7 bases between the germline ends. In nucleotides, the CDR3 is TGTGCCAGCAGTTCTGGAGCCTCCTATAATTCACCCCTCCACTTT. This translates into CASSSGASYNSPLHF.

This clone was counted between two and nine times. The chain uses TRBV10-3 and TRBJ1-2; no clear D gene. Germline lookup yields CDR1 ENHRY and CDR2 SYGVKD. Trimming took 2 bases from V and 5 from J, leaving 9 bases between them. The CDR3 has 13 amino acids. As DNA, the CDR3 is TGTGCCATCAGTGAGACGGGTCAATATGGCTACACCTTC. Translating gives CAISETGQYGYTF.

This sequence joins TRBV19 and TRBJ1-6; 7 positions match TRBD1. The CDR3 loop spans 12 amino acids. Losses at the gene ends were 7 bases for V and 10 bases for J; bases not matched to a gene: 4. Germline values: CDR1 LNHDA, CDR2 SQIVND (reference sequence). CDR3: CASNRGASPLHF. CDR3 nucleotide sequence: TGTGCCAGTAACAGGGGTGCATCACCCCTCCACTTT.

The V and J genes are TRBV19 and TRBJ1-5; no clear D gene. Between the trimmed V and J ends, which lost 7 bases and 3 bases, there was a span of 19 bases. Germline-derived CDR1 and CDR2 are LNHDA and SQIVND (reference sequence). CDR3 length: 16 residues. The CDR3 DNA is TGTGCCAGTACTCGGAGGACGGGGTTCTCCAATCAGCCCCAGCATTTT. It is translated as CASTRRTGFSNQPQHF. Using reference TRBV19 and TRBJ1-5 for the parts outside the CDR3, the full variable domain is DGGITQSPKYLFRKEGQNVTLSCEQNLNHDAMYWYRQDPGQGLRLIYYSQIVNDFQKGDIAEGYSVSREKKESFPLTVTSAQKNPTAFYLCASTRRTGFSNQPQHFGDGTRLSIL.